The 26 T cell receptor beta chains below come from one sample, sequenced in a study of blood T cells in healthy people across ages. A second PCR of about 7 to 12 cycles used a sample-barcoded 5' primer and a J-beta primer mix. TCRdb analysed the 5' RACE reads with MiXCR anew, one entry per CDR3 protein. The sample lists 700,000 to 1,000,000 distinct CDR3 sequences; around 42% were seen once. The sequenced material came from blood. The receptors stem from a man aged 55 to 70 in good health.

The chain has TRBV9 and TRBJ2-5; D gene unclear. Germline V CDR1 and CDR2: SGDLS, YYNGEE. V was pared by 0 bases and J by 11 bases, with 14 bases between. CDR3 length: 13 residues. The CDR3 spells CASSVAPSNEQYF. CDR3 sequence (DNA): TGTGCCAGCAGCGTAGCCCCCTCCAATGAGCAGTACTTC. Based on the CDR3 plus reference TRBV9 and TRBJ2-5, the full variable domain is DSGVTQTPKHLITATGQRVTLRCSPRSGDLSVYWYQQSLDQGLQFLIQYYNGEERAKGNILERFSAQQFPDLHSELNLSSLELGDSALYFCASSVAPSNEQYFGPGTRLLVL.

This clonotype was seen only once. CDR3 sequence: CASRGTAGGKYEQFF. CDR3 bases: TGTGCCAGCAGAGGGACTGCGGGGGGCAAATATGAGCAGTTCTTC. J is TRBJ2-1 and V is TRBV6-5, with 8 bases identical to TRBD2. This CDR3 is 15 amino acids long. V lost 6 bases, J lost 8 bases, and 12 bases stayed unmatched. CDR1 is MNHEY, CDR2 SVGAGI, per germline.

The genes are TRBV6-2 or TRBV6-3 and TRBJ2-5; perhaps TRBD2 as D (6 bases). V lost 2 bases, J lost 2 bases, and 21 bases lay in between. This CDR3 is built from 18 residues. CDR1 is MNHEY, CDR2 SVGEGT, per germline. The CDR3 nucleotides are TGTGCCAGCAGTTACACGGCTAGAGGCGGGATAAGGCAAGAGACCCAGTACTTC. This gives the protein CASSYTARGGIRQETQYF.

V is TRBV7-8 and J is TRBJ2-1; 10 bases agree with TRBD2. This CDR3 is built from 16 residues. Trimming removed 5 bases from V and 8 bases from J; junction bases left unmatched: 12. CDR1 and CDR2 (germline): SGHVS, FQNEAQ. CDR3 sequence: CASSMLLAGVSDEQFF. Written as DNA, the CDR3 is TGTGCCAGCAGCATGCTTCTAGCGGGGGTTTCCGATGAGCAGTTCTTC.

There are a few counts of this clonotype. The chain has TRBV6-5 and TRBJ2-5; the match to TRBD1 covers 8 bases. Germline CDR1 MNHEY, CDR2 SVGAGI. The CDR3 sequence is 14 residues long. V gave up 6 bases and J gave up 5 bases; unmatched junction bases: 8. The DNA of the CDR3 is TGTGCCAGCAGCCGATCGACAGGGGAGGAGACCCAGTACTTC. As protein: CASSRSTGEETQYF.

The chain employs TRBV25-1 and TRBJ2-2, with 12 bases lining up with TRBD2. Germline values: CDR1 MGHDK, CDR2 SYGVNS. V lost 2 bases to trimming and J lost 1 base; unmatched junction nucleotides: 8. CDR3 length: 19 residues. CDR3 in DNA: TGTGCCAGCAGTGAAGAGTTTGGGGGACTAGCGGGGAACACCGGGGAGCTGTTTTTT. Translation gives CASSEEFGGLAGNTGELFF.

This clonotype turned up a few times. J is TRBJ2-5 and V is TRBV7-8; D gene unclear. Germline loops: CDR1 SGHVS, CDR2 FQNEAQ. Trimming shortened V by 3 bases and J by 2 bases, and 13 bases separated the two germline ends. The CDR3 is 15 residues long. In DNA form, the CDR3 reads TGTGCCAGCAGCTTCCTTAAGGGATTTCAAGAGACCCAGTACTTC. The encoded protein is CASSFLKGFQETQYF.

This clonotype occurred a few times. The chain is built from TRBV7-9 and TRBJ2-3, with TRBD1 matching over 9 bases. Germline V gene lookup returns CDR1 SEHNR and CDR2 FQNEAQ (reference sequence). V was clipped by 5 bases and J by 4 bases; unmatched bases: 7. CDR3 size: 15 residues. CDR3: CASSPDRGAADTQYF. The CDR3, as DNA: TGTGCCAGCAGCCCCGACAGGGGGGCGGCAGATACGCAGTATTTT.

This clonotype was observed a few times. The J gene is TRBJ2-1, the V gene TRBV29-1; D gene unclear. The germline V and J ends were trimmed by 1 base and 8 bases, with 18 bases remaining between them. CDR3 length equals 15 residues. From germline, CDR1 is SQVTM and CDR2 ANQGSEA. Here the CDR3 DNA reads TGCAGCGTTGAAGCTGCCCGCACCCTTAGGGATGAGCAGTTCTTC. Amino acids: CSVEAARTLRDEQFF.

This chain connects TRBV4-1 to TRBJ2-5; a weak D match, TRBD2 (5 bases). V was cut by 4 bases and J by 5 bases, with 11 bases left in between. The V gene's germline CDR1 is MGHRA and CDR2 YSYEKL. The CDR3 runs 13 residues. As DNA, the CDR3 is TGCGCCAGCAGCCCTTCTAGCTGGGAGACCCAGTACTTC. This codes for CASSPSSWETQYF.

This clonotype was detected ten times or more. The V call is TRBV20-1, the J call TRBJ1-1; 12 positions agree with TRBD1. This CDR3 spans 19 amino acids. Germline V gene data show CDR1 as DFQATT and CDR2 as SNEGSKA (reference sequence). After removal of 0 bases from V and 1 base from J, the junction contained 12 bases not matched to a gene. The CDR3 DNA sequence: TGCAGTGCTAGAGATAGGGGGGGGACAGGGGGCCTCTCGAACACTGAAGCTTTCTTT. This codes for CSARDRGGTGGLSNTEAFF.

V usage is TRBV20-1 and J usage is TRBJ1-1; TRBD1 aligns across 8 bases. CDR3 length: 15 amino acids. Trimming took 5 bases from V and 1 from J; bases not matched to a gene: 9. Germline CDR1 and CDR2: DFQATT and SNEGSKA (reference sequence). Here the CDR3 DNA reads TGCAGTGCTGTCCCCCGGACAGGGACGAACACTGAAGCTTTCTTT. Translating it yields CSAVPRTGTNTEAFF.

This chain joins TRBV9 and TRBJ1-1; 10 nucleotides agree with TRBD1. V shed 0 bases and J 5 bases; nucleotides not matched to a gene: 4. Germline V gene data show CDR1 as SGDLS and CDR2 as YYNGEE. CDR3 length equals 15 residues. The CDR3 DNA follows: TGTGCCAGCAGCGTAGGGGGACAGGGGTTTACTGAAGCTTTCTTT. Translating gives CASSVGGQGFTEAFF.

The table lists this clonotype with a few counts. The rearrangement uses TRBV27 and TRBJ1-4, with D possibly matching TRBD1 (6 bases). CDR1 and CDR2 (germline): MNHEY, SMNVEV (reference sequence). This CDR3 is built from 15 residues. Trimming cost V 5 bases and J 5 bases, with 15 bases left between them. In DNA, the CDR3 is TGTGCCAGCAGTCCCAGACAGGCGCCCAATGAAAAACTGTTTTTT. Amino acid sequence: CASSPRQAPNEKLFF.

The chain has TRBV7-2 and TRBJ2-7, with 16 bases identical to TRBD2. This CDR3 is 14 amino acids long. V lost 5 bases, J lost 12 bases, and 7 bases stayed unmatched. Germline CDR1 is SGHTA and CDR2 is FQGNSA. This CDR3 reads CASSAGTSGGAVYF. CDR3 coding DNA: TGTGCCAGCAGCGCGGGGACTAGCGGGGGGGCCGTGTACTTC.

The V gene is TRBV20-1, the J gene TRBJ2-3, with TRBD2 matching over 11 bases. The length of the CDR3 is 19 residues. Trimming at V came to 1 base and at J to 2 bases, leaving 14 bases not matched to a gene. From germline, CDR1 is DFQATT and CDR2 SNEGSKA (reference sequence). The DNA of the CDR3 is TGCAGTGCTAGAGTTAATGGACCGGGACTAGCGGCATCCACAGATACGCAGTATTTT. It is translated as CSARVNGPGLAASTDTQYF.

The chain combines TRBV6-5 with TRBJ2-7; TRBD1 or TRBD2 may be the D gene (5 bases each). Germline CDR1 MNHEY, CDR2 SVGAGI. Trimming removed 2 bases at V and 2 bases at J, with 19 bases between. The CDR3 extends over 17 amino acids. The CDR3 DNA reads as TGTGCCAGCAGTTACCTGGGGACCGCCGTCCCTACCTACGAGCAGTACTTC. Encoded protein: CASSYLGTAVPTYEQYF.

Details on this clonotype: At one of its ends the junction is not consistent with the germline gene, which may arise from a read error. The chain is built from TRBV20-1 and TRBJ2-7; D gene uncertain. Germline V gene lookup returns CDR1 DFQATT and CDR2 SNEGSKA (reference sequence). This CDR3 has 13 residues. The CDR3 loop reads CSAGDPSLFEQYF. In DNA form, the CDR3 reads TGCAGTGCTGGAGATCCTTCCTTGTTCGAGCAGTACTTC.

The J gene is TRBJ1-3, the V gene TRBV27, with 7 bases identical to TRBD1. This CDR3 has 18 residues. The J segment lost 4 bases and the V segment lost 4 bases, leaving 16 bases of the junction unmatched. Germline lookup yields CDR1 MNHEY and CDR2 SMNVEV (reference sequence). DNA for the CDR3: TGTGCCAGCAGTTCTAAGGGGGCCAAACAGGGATCAGGAAACACCATATATTTT. This translates into CASSSKGAKQGSGNTIYF.

This clonotype occurred a few times. The chain carries TRBV7-2 and TRBJ2-3, with TRBD2 matching over 8 bases. CDR1 is SGHTA and CDR2 is FQGNSA in the germline V gene. The CDR3 runs 17 residues. V gave up 4 bases and J gave up 1 base; unmatched junction bases: 10. CDR3 nucleotides: TGTGCCAGCAGCTCTTACTATAGCGGGGTCGGCACAGATACGCAGTATTTT. It specifies CASSSYYSGVGTDTQYF.

The chain links TRBV2 to TRBJ1-1; no clear D gene. The germline gives CDR1 SNHLY, CDR2 FYNNEI. The V end lost 11 bases, the J end lost 2 bases, and 18 bases lay between the germline ends. This CDR3 is 14 amino acids long. CDR3: CAYGEKTFNTEAFF. CDR3 DNA sequence: TGTGCCTACGGGGAGAAGACTTTTAACACTGAAGCTTTCTTT. Full variable domain (missing parts from reference TRBV2 and TRBJ1-1): EPEVTQTPSHQVTQMGQEVILRCVPISNHLYFYWYRQILGQKVEFLVSFYNNEISEKSEIFDDQFSVERPDGSNFTLKIRSTKLEDSAMYFCAYGEKTFNTEAFFGQGTRLTVV.

On this clonotype: A read error may explain this, as a much larger clone is one base away. The chain carries TRBV29-1 and TRBJ2-5, with TRBD2 matching 8 bases. With the DNA end fitting TRBJ2-7 better, the J assignment may be wrong. Per germline, CDR1 SQVTM and CDR2 ANQGSEA. This CDR3 region has 15 residues. The CDR3 coding sequence is TGCAGCGTACAAAGGTATCTAGCGGGCCCTTACGAGCAGTACTTC. Amino acids: CSVQRYLAGPYEQYF.

The CDR3: CASGTYTLGQGKTYEQYF. The CDR3, as DNA: TGTGCCAGCGGGACTTATACCCTGGGACAGGGGAAGACCTACGAGCAGTACTTC. J is TRBJ2-7 and V is TRBV6-1, with 10 nucleotides matching TRBD1. Trimming removed 8 bases from V and 2 bases from J; junction bases left unmatched: 18. CDR1 and CDR2 (germline): MNHNS, SASEGT. The CDR3 totals 18 residues.

On this clonotype: One end of the junction does not line up with germline, which may come from a read error. The chain couples TRBV30 to TRBJ2-7; D is perhaps TRBD1 or TRBD2 (5 bases each). Germline CDR1 is GTSNPN and CDR2 is SVGIG (reference sequence). There are 13 residues in the CDR3. The CDR3 coding sequence is TGTGCCTGGAGACGGGACGTCTCCTACGAGCAGTACTTT. Its protein is CAWRRDVSYEQYF.

This clonotype was detected many times. V usage is TRBV7-2 and J usage is TRBJ2-2; TRBD2 agrees at 11 bases. V gave up 3 bases and J gave up 7 bases; unmatched junction bases: 4. The CDR3 runs 15 residues. Germline-derived CDR1 and CDR2 are SGHTA and FQGNSA. This chain's CDR3 is CASSFSGGEVGELFF. The DNA for the CDR3 is TGTGCCAGCAGCTTTAGCGGGGGGGAAGTCGGGGAGCTGTTTTTT.

The chain carries TRBV6-5 and TRBJ2-1; D is possibly TRBD1 (6 bases). Trimming removed 5 bases from V and 5 bases from J, with 16 bases in between. The CDR3 loop spans 15 amino acids. Germline CDR1 and CDR2: MNHEY and SVGAGI. As DNA, the CDR3 is TGTGCCAGCAGTGCATCCAGGGGTGCCCACAATGAGCAGTTCTTC. It specifies CASSASRGAHNEQFF.